The source of this T cell receptor beta chain is a study of control samples from healthy donors and cancer patients. TCRdb's copy holds only in-frame clones and misses some; the assay was immunoSEQ multiplex PCR. The profile shows 75,000 to 90,000 clones, around 91% of them singletons. Germline CDR1 is SNHLY and CDR2 is FYNNEI. Germline trimming cut 5 bases from V and 2 bases from J; bases unmatched to any gene: 6. This CDR3 comprises 16 residues. Sample: blood. The source is a man aged 45-65 years in good health. The rearrangement joins TRBV2 to TRBJ1-1, with TRBD1 matching 12 bases. The CDR3, as DNA: TGTGCCAGCAGTATACCGGGACAGGGGGCCAACACTGAAGCTTTCTTT. Translated, it gives CASSIPGQGANTEAFF. The complete variable domain, with remaining parts taken from reference TRBV2 and TRBJ1-1, reads EPEVTQTPSHQVTQMGQEVILRCVPISNHLYFYWYRQILGQKVEFLVSFYNNEISEKSEIFDDQFSVERPDGSNFTLKIRSTKLEDSAMYFCASSIPGQGANTEAFFGQGTRLTVV.